A selection of T cell receptor beta chains follows, all from one sample in a study of CD8+ T cells in alopecia areata. The protocol was immunoSEQ multiplex PCR, while the TCRdb copy is restricted to in-frame clones and leaves out a portion. The sample shows a few hundred thousand clones, just over 55% of them seen only once. Source material: CD8+ T cells sorted from blood. The source of these receptors is a human donor in good health. CDR3s include the opening cysteine and the closing phenylalanine or tryptophan. The D gene is left open where the match is weak. Only some rows state a clone size, as once, few, many or a class for expanded clones.

D gene: .; V gene: TRBV5-1; J gene: TRBJ1-6; clone size: few; CDR3 DNA: TGCGCCAGCAGCGGCGGGGATAATTCACCCCTCCACTTT; CDR3 protein: CASSGGDNSPLHF
D gene: .; V gene: TRBV7-2; J gene: TRBJ2-7; clone size: .; CDR3 DNA: TGTGCCAGCAGCTCCCGCTCGCGGGCTTTTCACGAGCAGTACTTC; CDR3 protein: CASSSRSRAFHEQYF
D gene: .; V gene: TRBV29-1; J gene: TRBJ2-1; clone size: .; CDR3 DNA: TGCAGCCCTGGCCCCGGGGAAGGTAACGAGCAGTTCTTC; CDR3 protein: CSPGPGEGNEQFF
D gene: .; V gene: TRBV29-1; J gene: TRBJ2-3; clone size: .; CDR3 DNA: TGCAGCGTTGAAGCGGATACGCAGTATTTT; CDR3 protein: CSVEADTQYF
D gene: .; V gene: TRBV5-1; J gene: TRBJ2-5; clone size: .; CDR3 DNA: TGCGCCAGCAGCCCTCGACACATGGGAGAGACCCAGTACTTC; CDR3 protein: CASSPRHMGETQYF
D gene: .; V gene: TRBV9; J gene: TRBJ1-5; clone size: .; CDR3 DNA: TGTGCCAGCAGCGTAGATCAGGGGAGCCGTCAGCCCCAGCATTTT; CDR3 protein: CASSVDQGSRQPQHF
D gene: .; V gene: TRBV5-1; J gene: TRBJ2-5; clone size: .; CDR3 DNA: TGCGCCAGCAGCTTGGTAGCGGACCCCTCGGAGACCCAGTACTTC; CDR3 protein: CASSLVADPSETQYF
D gene: TRBD2; V gene: TRBV11-2; J gene: TRBJ2-7; clone size: few; CDR3 DNA: TGTGCCAGCAGCTTTATGCCCACAGGGACTAGGGAGCAGTACTTC; CDR3 protein: CASSFMPTGTREQYF
D gene: .; V gene: TRBV7-9; J gene: TRBJ2-7; clone size: few; CDR3 DNA: TGTGCCAGCAGCGGGGCAGATAACTACGAGCAGTACTTC; CDR3 protein: CASSGADNYEQYF
D gene: .; V gene: TRBV2; J gene: TRBJ2-1; clone size: .; CDR3 DNA: TGTGCCAGCAATCGACTACTACACAATGAGCAGTTCTTC; CDR3 protein: CASNRLLHNEQFF
D gene: .; V gene: TRBV6-5; J gene: TRBJ2-7; clone size: .; CDR3 DNA: TGTGCCAGCTTTACCGAGCGGACAGCAGCCTACGAGCAGTACTTC; CDR3 protein: CASFTERTAAYEQYF
D gene: .; V gene: TRBV13; J gene: TRBJ2-1; clone size: few; CDR3 DNA: TGTGCCAGCAGCTTAAGGTCTCTTTGGAATGAGCAGTTCTTC; CDR3 protein: CASSLRSLWNEQFF
D gene: .; V gene: TRBV19; J gene: TRBJ1-5; clone size: many; CDR3 DNA: TGTGCCAGTAGCCTTACAGGAAACAATCAGCCCCAGCATTTT; CDR3 protein: CASSLTGNNQPQHF
D gene: .; V gene: TRBV23-1; J gene: TRBJ1-5; clone size: .; CDR3 DNA: TGCGCCAGCAGTCAAAAGTCAGGTTATCAGCCCCAGCATTTT; CDR3 protein: CASSQKSGYQPQHF
D gene: .; V gene: TRBV6-5; J gene: TRBJ2-5; clone size: once; CDR3 DNA: TGTGCCAGCAGTTACACGTATACCCACCAAGAGACCCAGTACTTC; CDR3 protein: CASSYTYTHQETQYF
D gene: .; V gene: TRBV29-1; J gene: TRBJ2-5; clone size: few; CDR3 DNA: TGCAGCGTTGAAGAATGGGAGACCCAGTACTTC; CDR3 protein: CSVEEWETQYF